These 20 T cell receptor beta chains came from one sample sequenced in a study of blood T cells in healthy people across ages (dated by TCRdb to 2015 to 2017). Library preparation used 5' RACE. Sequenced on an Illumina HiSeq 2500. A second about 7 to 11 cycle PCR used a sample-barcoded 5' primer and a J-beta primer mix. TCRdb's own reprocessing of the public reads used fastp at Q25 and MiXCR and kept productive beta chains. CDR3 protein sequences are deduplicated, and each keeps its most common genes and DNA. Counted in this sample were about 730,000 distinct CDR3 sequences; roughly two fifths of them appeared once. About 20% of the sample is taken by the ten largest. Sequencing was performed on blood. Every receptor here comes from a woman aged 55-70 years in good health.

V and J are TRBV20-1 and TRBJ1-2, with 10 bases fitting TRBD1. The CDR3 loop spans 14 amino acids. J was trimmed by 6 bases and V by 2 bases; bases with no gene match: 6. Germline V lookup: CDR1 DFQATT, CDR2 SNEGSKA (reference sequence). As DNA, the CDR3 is TGCAGTGCTAGAATACTTGGGACAGGGGATGGCTACACCTTC. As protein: CSARILGTGDGYTF.

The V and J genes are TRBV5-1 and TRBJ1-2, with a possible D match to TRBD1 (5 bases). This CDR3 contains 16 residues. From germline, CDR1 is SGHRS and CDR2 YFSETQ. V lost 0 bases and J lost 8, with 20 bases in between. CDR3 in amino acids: CASSLGVTEESEGYTF. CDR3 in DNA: TGCGCCAGCAGCTTGGGGGTGACAGAGGAGTCGGAAGGCTACACCTTC. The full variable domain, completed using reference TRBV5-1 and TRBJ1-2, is KAGVTQTPRYLIKTRGQQVTLSCSPISGHRSVSWYQQTPGQGLQFLFEYFSETQRNKGNFPGRFSGRQFSNSRSEMNVSTLELGDSALYLCASSLGVTEESEGYTFGSGTRLTVV.

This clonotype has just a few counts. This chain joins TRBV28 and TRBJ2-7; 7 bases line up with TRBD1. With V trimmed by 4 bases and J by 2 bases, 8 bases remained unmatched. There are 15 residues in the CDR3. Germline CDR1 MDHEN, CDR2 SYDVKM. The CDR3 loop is CASSSTTGYAYEQYF. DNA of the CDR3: TGTGCCAGCAGTTCCACGACAGGGTACGCCTACGAGCAGTACTTC. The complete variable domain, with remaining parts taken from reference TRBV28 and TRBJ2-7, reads DVKVTQSSRYLVKRTGEKVFLECVQDMDHENMFWYRQDPGLGLRLIYFSYDVKMKEKGDIPEGYSVSREKKERFSLILESASTNQTSMYLCASSSTTGYAYEQYFGPGTRLTVT.

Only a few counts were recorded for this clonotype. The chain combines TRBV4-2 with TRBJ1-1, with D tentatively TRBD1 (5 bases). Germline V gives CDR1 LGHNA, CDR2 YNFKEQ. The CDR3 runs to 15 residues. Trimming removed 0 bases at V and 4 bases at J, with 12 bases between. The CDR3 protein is CASSQDWGGATEAFF. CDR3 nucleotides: TGTGCCAGCAGCCAAGATTGGGGGGGTGCCACTGAAGCTTTCTTT.

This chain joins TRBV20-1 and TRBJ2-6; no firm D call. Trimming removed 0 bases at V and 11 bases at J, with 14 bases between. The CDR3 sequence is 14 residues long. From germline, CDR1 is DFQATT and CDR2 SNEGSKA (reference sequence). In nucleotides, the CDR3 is TGCAGTGCTAGAGATCGAATCGGCTCAGACGTCCTGACTTTC. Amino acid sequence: CSARDRIGSDVLTF.

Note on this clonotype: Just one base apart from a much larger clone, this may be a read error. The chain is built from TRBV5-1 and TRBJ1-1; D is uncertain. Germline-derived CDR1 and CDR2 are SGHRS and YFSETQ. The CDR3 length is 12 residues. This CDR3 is CASSLGWTGAFF. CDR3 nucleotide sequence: TGCGCCAGCAGCTTGGGTTGGACTGGAGCTTTCTTT.

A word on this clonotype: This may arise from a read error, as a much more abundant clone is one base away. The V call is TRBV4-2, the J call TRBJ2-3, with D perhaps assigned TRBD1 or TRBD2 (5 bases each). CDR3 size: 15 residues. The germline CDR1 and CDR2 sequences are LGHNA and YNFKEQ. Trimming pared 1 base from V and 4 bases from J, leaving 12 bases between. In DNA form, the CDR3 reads TGTGCCAGCAGCCAAGCGGCAGGGACCCCAGATACGCAGTATTTT. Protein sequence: CASSQAAGTPDTQYF.

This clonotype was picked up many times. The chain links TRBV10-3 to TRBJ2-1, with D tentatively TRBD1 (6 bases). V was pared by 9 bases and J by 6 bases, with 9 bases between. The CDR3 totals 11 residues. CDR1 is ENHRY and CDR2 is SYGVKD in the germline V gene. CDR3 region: CAIGQPNEQFF. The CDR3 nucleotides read TGTGCCATTGGACAGCCCAATGAGCAGTTCTTC.

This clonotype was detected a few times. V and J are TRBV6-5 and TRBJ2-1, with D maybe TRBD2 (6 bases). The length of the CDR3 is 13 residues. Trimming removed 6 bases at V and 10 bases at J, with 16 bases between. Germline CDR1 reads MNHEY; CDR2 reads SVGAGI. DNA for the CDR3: TGTGCCAGCAGGGCCTCTAGCGACCGGGAGCAGTTCTTC. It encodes CASRASSDREQFF.

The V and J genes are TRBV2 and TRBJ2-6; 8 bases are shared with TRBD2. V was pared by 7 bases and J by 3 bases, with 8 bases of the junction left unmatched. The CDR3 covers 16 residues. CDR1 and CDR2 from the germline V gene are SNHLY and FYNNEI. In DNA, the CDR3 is TGTGCCAGCATTCCCGACGGGGGGGTTGGGGCCAACGTCCTGACTTTC. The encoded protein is CASIPDGGVGANVLTF.

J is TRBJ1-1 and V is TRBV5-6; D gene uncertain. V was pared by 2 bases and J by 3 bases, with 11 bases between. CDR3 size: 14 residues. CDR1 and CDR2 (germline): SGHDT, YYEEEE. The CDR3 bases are TGTGCCAGCAGCTTCTTGAAGGGTGACACTGAAGCTTTCTTT. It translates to CASSFLKGDTEAFF.

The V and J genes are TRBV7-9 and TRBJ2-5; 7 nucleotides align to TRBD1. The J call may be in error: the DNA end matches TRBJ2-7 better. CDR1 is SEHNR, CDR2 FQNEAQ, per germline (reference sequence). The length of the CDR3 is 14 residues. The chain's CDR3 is CASSHRDRTYEQYF. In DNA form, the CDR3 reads TGTGCCAGCAGCCATCGGGACAGAACATACGAGCAGTACTTC.

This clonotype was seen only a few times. Written as DNA, the CDR3 is TGTGCCAGCAGTCCCCCAGGGAAAGCGGGGGGGCCCAAGACCCAGTACTTC. Translation: CASSPPGKAGGPKTQYF. This rearrangement joins TRBV6-1 to TRBJ2-5, with 10 bases aligning to TRBD2. Germline CDR1 MNHNS, CDR2 SASEGT. V shed 5 bases, J shed 6 bases, and the junction held 15 bases outside the gene matches. This CDR3 has 17 residues.

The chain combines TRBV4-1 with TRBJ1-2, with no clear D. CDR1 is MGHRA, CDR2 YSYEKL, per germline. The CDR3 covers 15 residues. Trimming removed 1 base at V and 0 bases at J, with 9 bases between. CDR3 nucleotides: TGCGCCAGCAGCCAAGCCCCGGGCACTAACTATGGCTACACCTTC. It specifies CASSQAPGTNYGYTF.

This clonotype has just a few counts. The CDR3 nucleotides read TGTGCCAGCAGCTTAAATACGGGGGGTGGCAGTGAAGCTTTCTTT. Translating it yields CASSLNTGGGSEAFF. The rearrangement joins TRBV7-3 to TRBJ1-1; D might be TRBD1 (5 bases). The V and J ends lost 1 base and 7 bases respectively, with 16 bases between them. In germline, CDR1 is SGHTA, CDR2 FQGTGA. The CDR3 sequence is 15 residues long.

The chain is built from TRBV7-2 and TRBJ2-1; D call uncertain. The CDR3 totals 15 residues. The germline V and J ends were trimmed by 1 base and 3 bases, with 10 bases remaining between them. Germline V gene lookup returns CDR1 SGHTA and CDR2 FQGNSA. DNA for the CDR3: TGTGCCAGCAGCTTAGAGGGTCAAGACTACAATGAGCAGTTCTTC. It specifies CASSLEGQDYNEQFF.

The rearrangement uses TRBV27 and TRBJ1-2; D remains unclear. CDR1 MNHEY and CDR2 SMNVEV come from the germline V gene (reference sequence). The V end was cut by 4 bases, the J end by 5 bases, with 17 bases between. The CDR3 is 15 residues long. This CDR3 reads CASSSTRFKVYGYTF. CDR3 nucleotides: TGTGCCAGCAGTTCGACACGCTTCAAAGTATATGGCTACACCTTC.

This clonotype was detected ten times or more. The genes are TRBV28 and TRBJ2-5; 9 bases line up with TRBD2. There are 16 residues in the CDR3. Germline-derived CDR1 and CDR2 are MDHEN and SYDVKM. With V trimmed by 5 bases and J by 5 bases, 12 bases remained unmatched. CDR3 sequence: CASSPITLAGRETQYF. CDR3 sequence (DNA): TGTGCCAGCAGTCCTATAACCCTAGCGGGACGGGAGACCCAGTACTTC.

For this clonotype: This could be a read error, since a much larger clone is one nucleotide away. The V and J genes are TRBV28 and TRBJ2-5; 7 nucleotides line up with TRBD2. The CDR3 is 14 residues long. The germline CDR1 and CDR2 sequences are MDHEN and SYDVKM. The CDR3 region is CTSSRGDLEETQYF. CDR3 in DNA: TGTACCAGCAGCCGGGGGGACTTGGAAGAGACCCAGTACTTC.

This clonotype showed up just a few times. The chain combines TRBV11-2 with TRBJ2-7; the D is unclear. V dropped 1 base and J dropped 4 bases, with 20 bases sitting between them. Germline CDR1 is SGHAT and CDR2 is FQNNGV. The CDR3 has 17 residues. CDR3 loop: CASSLGGRKELNYEQYF. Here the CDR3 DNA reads TGTGCCAGCAGCTTAGGAGGACGGAAGGAGTTAAATTACGAGCAGTACTTC.